This T cell receptor (beta chain) was documented in a study of T cell responses to AZD1222 COVID-19 vaccine. Broader study findings: It was only after the peak T cell response that any repertoires were sampled.

The table came from immunoSEQ multiplex PCR; TCRdb's copy has only in-frame clones and leaves some out. The repertoire has roughly 200,000 clones, roughly 94% of them found once; the top ten carry around 1.5%. On this clone itself: Its antigen remains unidentified.

Germline values: CDR1 MNHNY, CDR2 SVGAGI (reference sequence). V dropped 3 bases and J dropped 5; count of bases not matched to a gene: 8. The CDR3 has 15 amino acids. The material was peripheral blood, obtained 28 days after the second dose of the MenACWY control vaccine. The chain is built from TRBV6-6 and TRBJ2-5; TRBD1 aligns across 8 bases. The receptor comes from an adult who received the MenACWY meningococcal vaccine as a control. The CDR3 sequence is CASSYSTGGRETQYF. DNA of the CDR3: TGTGCCAGCAGTTATTCTACAGGGGGTAGGGAGACCCAGTACTTC.